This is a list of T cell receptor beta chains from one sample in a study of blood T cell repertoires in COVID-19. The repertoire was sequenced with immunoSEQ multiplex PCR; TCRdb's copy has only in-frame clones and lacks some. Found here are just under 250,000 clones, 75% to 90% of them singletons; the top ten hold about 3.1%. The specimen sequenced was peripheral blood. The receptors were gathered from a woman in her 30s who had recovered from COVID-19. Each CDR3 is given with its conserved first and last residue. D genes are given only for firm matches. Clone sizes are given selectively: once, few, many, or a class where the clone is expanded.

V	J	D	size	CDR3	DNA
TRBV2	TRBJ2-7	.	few	CASRDNFYEQYF	TGTGCCAGCCGAGACAATTTCTACGAGCAGTACTTC
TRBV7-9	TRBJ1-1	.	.	CASSPAGSGRTEAFF	TGTGCCAGCAGCCCAGCGGGGTCAGGGAGGACTGAAGCTTTCTTT
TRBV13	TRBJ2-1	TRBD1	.	CASSLGGQGDNEQFF	TGTGCCAGCAGCTTAGGTGGGCAGGGGGACAATGAGCAGTTCTTC
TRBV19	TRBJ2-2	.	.	CASSAANRNTGELFF	TGTGCCAGTAGTGCCGCTAACAGGAACACCGGGGAGCTGTTTTTT
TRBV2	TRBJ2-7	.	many	CASSYDSEQYF	TGTGCCAGCAGTTACGACAGTGAGCAGTACTTC
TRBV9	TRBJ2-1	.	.	CASSVGLAEYNEQFF	TGTGCCAGCAGCGTAGGATTAGCGGAGTACAATGAGCAGTTCTTC
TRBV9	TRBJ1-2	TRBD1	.	CASSVDTGVPGGYTF	TGTGCCAGCAGCGTAGATACAGGGGTCCCAGGTGGCTACACCTTC
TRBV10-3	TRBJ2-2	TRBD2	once	CAIKGLAGTGELFF	TGTGCCATCAAGGGACTAGCGGGCACCGGGGAGCTGTTTTTT
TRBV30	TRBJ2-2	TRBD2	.	CAGSGGYTGELFF	TGTGCCGGAAGCGGGGGGTACACCGGGGAGCTGTTTTTT
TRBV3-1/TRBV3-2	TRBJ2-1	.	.	CASSQDPPGREQFF	TGTGCCAGCAGCCAAGACCCCCCTGGGAGGGAGCAGTTCTTC